This note documents a single TCR beta chain sequence. TCRdb's table, derived via immunoSEQ multiplex PCR, lists solely in-frame clones and lacks some. Of some 460,000 clones in the sample, around 89% were seen once. This entry comes from a study of blood T cell repertoires in COVID-19. At the level of the study: Sites across the United States, Italy and Spain contributed samples from acute and convalescent COVID-19. T cells, B-cell-depleted T cells, or PBMCs provided the cDNA or gDNA that served as material.

This CDR3 is built from 14 residues. Trimming removed 7 bases from V and 6 bases from J, with 19 bases in between. Germline loops: CDR1 SNHLY, CDR2 FYNNEI. This TCR was sampled from a woman in her thirties with acute or convalescent COVID-19. The chain has TRBV2 and TRBJ2-7; a weak D match, TRBD2 (5 bases). Sequencing was carried out using peripheral blood. The CDR3 sequence is CASNTPGSGSEQYF. The DNA of the CDR3 is TGTGCCAGCAATACCCCCGGTTCGGGATCCGAGCAGTACTTC.